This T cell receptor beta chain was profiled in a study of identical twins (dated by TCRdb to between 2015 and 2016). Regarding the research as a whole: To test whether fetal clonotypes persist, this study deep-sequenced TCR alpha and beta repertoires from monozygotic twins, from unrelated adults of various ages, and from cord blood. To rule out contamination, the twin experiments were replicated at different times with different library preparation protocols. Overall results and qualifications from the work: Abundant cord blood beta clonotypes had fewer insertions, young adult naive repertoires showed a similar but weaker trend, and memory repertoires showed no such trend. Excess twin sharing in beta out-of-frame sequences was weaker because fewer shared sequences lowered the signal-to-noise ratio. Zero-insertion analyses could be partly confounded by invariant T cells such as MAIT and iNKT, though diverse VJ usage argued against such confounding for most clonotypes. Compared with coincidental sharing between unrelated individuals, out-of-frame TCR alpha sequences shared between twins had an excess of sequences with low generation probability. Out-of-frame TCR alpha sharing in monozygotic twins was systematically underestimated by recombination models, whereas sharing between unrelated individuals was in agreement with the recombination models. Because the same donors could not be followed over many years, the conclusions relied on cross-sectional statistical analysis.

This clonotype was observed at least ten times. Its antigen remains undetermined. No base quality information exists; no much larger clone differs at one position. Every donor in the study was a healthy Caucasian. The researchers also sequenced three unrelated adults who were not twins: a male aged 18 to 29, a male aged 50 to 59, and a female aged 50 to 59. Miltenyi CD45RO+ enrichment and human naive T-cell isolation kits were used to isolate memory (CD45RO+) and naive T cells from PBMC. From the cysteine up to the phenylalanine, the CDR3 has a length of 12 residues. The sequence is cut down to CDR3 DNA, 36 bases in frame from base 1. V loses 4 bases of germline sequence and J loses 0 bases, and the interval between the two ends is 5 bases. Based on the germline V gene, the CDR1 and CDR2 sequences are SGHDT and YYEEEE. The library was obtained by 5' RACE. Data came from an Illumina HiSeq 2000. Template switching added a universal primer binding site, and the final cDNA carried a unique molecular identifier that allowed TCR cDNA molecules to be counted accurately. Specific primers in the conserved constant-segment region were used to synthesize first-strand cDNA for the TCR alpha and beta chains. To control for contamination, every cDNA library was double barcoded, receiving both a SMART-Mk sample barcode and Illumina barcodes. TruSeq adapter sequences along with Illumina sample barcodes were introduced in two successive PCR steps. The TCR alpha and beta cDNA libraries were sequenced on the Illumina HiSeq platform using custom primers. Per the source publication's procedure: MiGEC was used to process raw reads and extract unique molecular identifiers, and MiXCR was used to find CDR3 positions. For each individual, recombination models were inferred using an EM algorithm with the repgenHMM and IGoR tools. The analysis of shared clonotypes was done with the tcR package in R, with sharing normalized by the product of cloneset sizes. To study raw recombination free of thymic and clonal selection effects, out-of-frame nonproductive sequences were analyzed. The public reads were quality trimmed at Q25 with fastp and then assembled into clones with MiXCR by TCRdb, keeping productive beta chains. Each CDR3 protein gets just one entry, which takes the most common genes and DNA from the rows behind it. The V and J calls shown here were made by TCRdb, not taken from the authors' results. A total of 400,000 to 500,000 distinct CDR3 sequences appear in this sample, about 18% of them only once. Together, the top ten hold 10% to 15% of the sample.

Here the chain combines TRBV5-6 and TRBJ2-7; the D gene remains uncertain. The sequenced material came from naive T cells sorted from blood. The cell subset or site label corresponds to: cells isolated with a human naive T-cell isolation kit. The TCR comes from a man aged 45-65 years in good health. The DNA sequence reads TGTGCCAGCAGCGCCCACTCCTACGAGCAGTACTTC. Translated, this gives CASSAHSYEQYF.